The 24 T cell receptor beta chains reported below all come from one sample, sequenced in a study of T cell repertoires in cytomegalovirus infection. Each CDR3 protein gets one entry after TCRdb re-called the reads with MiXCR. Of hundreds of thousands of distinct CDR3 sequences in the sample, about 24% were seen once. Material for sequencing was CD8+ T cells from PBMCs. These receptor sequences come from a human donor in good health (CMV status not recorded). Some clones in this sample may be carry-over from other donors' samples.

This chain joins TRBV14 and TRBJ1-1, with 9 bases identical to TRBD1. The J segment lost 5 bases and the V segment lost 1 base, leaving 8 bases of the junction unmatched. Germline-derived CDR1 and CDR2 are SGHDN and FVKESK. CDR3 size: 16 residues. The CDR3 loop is CASSQGRDRVETEAFF. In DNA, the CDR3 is TGTGCCAGCAGCCAAGGAAGGGACAGGGTTGAGACTGAAGCTTTCTTT. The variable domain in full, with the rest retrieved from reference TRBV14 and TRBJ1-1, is EAGVTQFPSHSVIEKGQTVTLRCDPISGHDNLYWYRRVMGKEIKFLLHFVKESKQDESGMPNNRFLAERTGGTYSTLKVQPAELEDSGVYFCASSQGRDRVETEAFFGQGTRLTVV.

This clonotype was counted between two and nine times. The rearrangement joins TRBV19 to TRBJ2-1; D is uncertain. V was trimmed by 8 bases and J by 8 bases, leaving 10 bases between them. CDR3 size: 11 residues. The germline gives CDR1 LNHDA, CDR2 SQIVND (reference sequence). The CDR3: CASRWDDEQFF. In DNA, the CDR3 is TGTGCCAGTCGGTGGGATGATGAGCAGTTCTTC.

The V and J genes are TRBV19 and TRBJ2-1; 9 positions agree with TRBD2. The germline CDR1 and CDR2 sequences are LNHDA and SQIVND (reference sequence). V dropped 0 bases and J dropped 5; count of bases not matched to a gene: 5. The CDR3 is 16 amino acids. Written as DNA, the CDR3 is TGTGCCAGTAGTATAGATTGGCAGCGGGGGGACAATGAGCAGTTCTTC. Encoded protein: CASSIDWQRGDNEQFF.

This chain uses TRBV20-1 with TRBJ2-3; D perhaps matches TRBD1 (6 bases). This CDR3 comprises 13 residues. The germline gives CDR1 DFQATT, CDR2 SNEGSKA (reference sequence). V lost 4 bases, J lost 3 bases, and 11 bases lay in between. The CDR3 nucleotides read TGCAGTGCTAAGGGGGATCGGACAGATACGCAGTATTTT. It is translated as CSAKGDRTDTQYF.

The chain's CDR3 is CASSLDGGFSYEQYV. As DNA, the CDR3 is TGTGCCAGCAGCTTAGACGGCGGGTTCTCCTACGAGCAGTACGTC. J is TRBJ2-7 and V is TRBV7-9, with a weak D call TRBD2 (5 bases). The CDR3 runs 15 residues. CDR1 and CDR2 from the germline V gene are SEHNR and FQNEAQ (reference sequence). Trimming stripped 1 base from V and 0 bases from J, with 10 bases between.

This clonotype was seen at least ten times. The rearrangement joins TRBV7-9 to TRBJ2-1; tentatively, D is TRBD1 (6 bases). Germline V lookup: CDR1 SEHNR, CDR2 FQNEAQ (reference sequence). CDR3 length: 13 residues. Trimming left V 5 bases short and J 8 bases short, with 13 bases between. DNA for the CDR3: TGTGCCAGCAGCACTCGACAGGTCCATGAGCAGTTCTTC. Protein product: CASSTRQVHEQFF.

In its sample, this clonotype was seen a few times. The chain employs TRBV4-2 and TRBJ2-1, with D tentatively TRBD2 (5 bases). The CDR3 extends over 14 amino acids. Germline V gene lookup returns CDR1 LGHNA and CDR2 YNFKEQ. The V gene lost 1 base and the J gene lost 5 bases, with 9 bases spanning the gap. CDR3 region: CASSQVIGDNEQFF. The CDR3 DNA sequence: TGTGCCAGCAGCCAAGTTATCGGGGACAATGAGCAGTTCTTC.

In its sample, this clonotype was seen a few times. This CDR3 reads CASTGGQEAFF. CDR3 bases: TGTGCCAGCACCGGTGGACAGGAAGCTTTCTTT. This chain uses TRBV5-5 with TRBJ1-1, with a tentative D call TRBD1 (6 bases). CDR3 size: 11 residues. Per the germline V gene, CDR1 is SGHKS and CDR2 is YYEKEE (reference sequence). Trimming removed 6 bases at V and 8 bases at J, with 11 bases between.

The CDR3 loop reads CASGARQDSYEQYF. The CDR3 nucleotides read TGTGCCAGCGGGGCCAGGCAGGACTCCTACGAGCAGTACTTC. The chain joins TRBV27 to TRBJ2-7, with a possible D match to TRBD1 (5 bases). Germline V CDR1 and CDR2: MNHEY, SMNVEV (reference sequence). V was shortened by 8 bases and J by 0 bases, with 14 bases between the two germline ends. This CDR3 has 14 amino acids.

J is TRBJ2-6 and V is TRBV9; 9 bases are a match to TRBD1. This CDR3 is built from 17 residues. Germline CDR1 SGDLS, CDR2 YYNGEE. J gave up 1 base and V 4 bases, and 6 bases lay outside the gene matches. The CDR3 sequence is CASSYSGTGSGANVLTF. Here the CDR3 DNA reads TGTGCCAGCAGCTACTCCGGGACAGGGTCTGGGGCCAACGTCCTGACTTTC. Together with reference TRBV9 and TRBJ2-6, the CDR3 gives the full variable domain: DSGVTQTPKHLITATGQRVTLRCSPRSGDLSVYWYQQSLDQGLQFLIQYYNGEERAKGNILERFSAQQFPDLHSELNLSSLELGDSALYFCASSYSGTGSGANVLTFGAGSRLTVL.

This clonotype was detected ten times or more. The CDR3 sequence is CASSSRGGYNEQFF. The CDR3 DNA reads TGTGCCAGCAGCTCCAGGGGGGGGTACAATGAGCAGTTCTTC. The chain recombines TRBV7-6 with TRBJ2-1, with D possibly called TRBD1 or TRBD2 (7 bases each). The CDR3 has 14 amino acids. In germline, CDR1 is SGHVS, CDR2 FNYEAQ. The V gene lost 4 bases and the J gene lost 4 bases, with 11 bases spanning the gap.

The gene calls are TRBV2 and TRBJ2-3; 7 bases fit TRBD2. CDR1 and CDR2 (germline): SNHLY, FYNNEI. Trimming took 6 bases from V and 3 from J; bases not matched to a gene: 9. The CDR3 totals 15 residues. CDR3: CASRVERGGTDTQYF. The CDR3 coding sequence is TGTGCCAGCAGGGTCGAGCGGGGCGGAACAGATACGCAGTATTTT. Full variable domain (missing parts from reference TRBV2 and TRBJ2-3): EPEVTQTPSHQVTQMGQEVILRCVPISNHLYFYWYRQILGQKVEFLVSFYNNEISEKSEIFDDQFSVERPDGSNFTLKIRSTKLEDSAMYFCASRVERGGTDTQYFGPGTRLTVL.

The CDR3 reads CASSPISLGQFF. The CDR3 coding sequence is TGTGCCAGCAGTCCAATTAGCCTTGGGCAGTTCTTC. The V call is TRBV28, the J call TRBJ2-1; D not resolved. Germline lookup yields CDR1 MDHEN and CDR2 SYDVKM. The CDR3 runs 12 residues. V lost 5 bases and J 12 bases, leaving 14 bases between the germline ends.

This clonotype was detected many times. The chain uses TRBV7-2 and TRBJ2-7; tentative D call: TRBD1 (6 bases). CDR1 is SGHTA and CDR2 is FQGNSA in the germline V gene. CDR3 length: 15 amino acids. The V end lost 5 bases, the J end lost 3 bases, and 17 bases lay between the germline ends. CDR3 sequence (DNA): TGTGCCAGCAGCCTCCTGGATGGGGGACACTACGAGCAGTACGTC. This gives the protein CASSLLDGGHYEQYV.

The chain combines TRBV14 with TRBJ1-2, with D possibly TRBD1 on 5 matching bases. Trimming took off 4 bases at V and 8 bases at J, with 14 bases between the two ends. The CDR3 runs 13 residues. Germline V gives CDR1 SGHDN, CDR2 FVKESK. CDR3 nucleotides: TGTGCCAGCAGCCCACTTCGAGGGGACGGCTACACCTTC. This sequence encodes CASSPLRGDGYTF.

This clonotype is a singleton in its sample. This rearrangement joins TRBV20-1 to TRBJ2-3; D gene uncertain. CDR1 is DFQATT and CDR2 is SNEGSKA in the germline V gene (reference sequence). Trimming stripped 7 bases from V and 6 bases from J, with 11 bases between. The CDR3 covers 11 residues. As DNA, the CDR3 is TGCAGTGTAAAGCAGAAGGATACGCAGTATTTT. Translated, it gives CSVKQKDTQYF.

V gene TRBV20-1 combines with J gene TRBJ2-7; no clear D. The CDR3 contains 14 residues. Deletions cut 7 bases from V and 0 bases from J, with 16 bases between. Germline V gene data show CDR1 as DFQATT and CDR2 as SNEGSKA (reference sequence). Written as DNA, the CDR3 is TGCAGTGTGAAGGATCGGCAGATCTCCTACGAGCAGTACTTC. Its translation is CSVKDRQISYEQYF.

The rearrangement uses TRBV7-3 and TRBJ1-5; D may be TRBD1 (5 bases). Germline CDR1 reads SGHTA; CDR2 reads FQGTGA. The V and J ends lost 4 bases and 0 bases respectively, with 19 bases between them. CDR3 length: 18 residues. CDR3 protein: CASSWGTSQKTSNQPQHF. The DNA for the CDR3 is TGTGCCAGCAGCTGGGGGACCAGTCAAAAGACTAGCAATCAGCCCCAGCATTTT.

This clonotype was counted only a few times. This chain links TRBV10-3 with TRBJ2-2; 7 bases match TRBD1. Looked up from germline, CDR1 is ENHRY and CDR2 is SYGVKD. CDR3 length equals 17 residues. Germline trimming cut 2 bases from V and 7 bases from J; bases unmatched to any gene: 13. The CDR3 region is CAISEPGQVDGVGELFF. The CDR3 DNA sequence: TGTGCCATCAGTGAGCCAGGACAGGTGGACGGCGTCGGGGAGCTGTTTTTT.

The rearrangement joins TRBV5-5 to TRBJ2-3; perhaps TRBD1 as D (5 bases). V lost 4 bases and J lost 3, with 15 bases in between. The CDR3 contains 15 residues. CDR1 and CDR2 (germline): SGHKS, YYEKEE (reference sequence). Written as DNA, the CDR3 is TGTGCCAGCAGCGAGATGGGGCTCGTTACAGATACGCAGTATTTT. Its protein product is CASSEMGLVTDTQYF.

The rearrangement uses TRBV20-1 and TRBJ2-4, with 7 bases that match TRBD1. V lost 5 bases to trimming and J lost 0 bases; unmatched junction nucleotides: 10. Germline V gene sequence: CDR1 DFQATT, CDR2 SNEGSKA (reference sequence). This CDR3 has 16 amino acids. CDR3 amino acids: CSARDPDRLAKNIQYF. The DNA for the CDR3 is TGCAGTGCTCGGGACCCGGACAGGCTAGCCAAAAACATTCAGTACTTC.

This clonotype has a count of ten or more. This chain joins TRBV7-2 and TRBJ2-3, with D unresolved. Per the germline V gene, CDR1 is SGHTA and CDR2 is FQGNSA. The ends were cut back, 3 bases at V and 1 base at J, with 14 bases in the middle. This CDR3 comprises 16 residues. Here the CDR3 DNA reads TGTGCCAGCAGCTTGAAGACTGCCCTGGGCACAGATACGCAGTATTTT. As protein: CASSLKTALGTDTQYF.

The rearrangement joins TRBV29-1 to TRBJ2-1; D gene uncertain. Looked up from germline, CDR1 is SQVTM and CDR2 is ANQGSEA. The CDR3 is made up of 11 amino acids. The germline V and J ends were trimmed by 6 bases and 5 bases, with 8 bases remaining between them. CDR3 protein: CSVNADNEQFF. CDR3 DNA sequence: TGCAGCGTAAATGCAGACAATGAGCAGTTCTTC.

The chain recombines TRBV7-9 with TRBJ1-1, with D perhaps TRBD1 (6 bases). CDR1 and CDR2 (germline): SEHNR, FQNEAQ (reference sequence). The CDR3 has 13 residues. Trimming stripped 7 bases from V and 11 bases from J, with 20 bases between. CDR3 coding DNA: TGTGCCAGCACTCCGCCGGGACACGCCGGGGCTTTCTTT. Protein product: CASTPPGHAGAFF. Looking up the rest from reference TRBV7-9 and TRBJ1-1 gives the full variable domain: DTGVSQNPRHKITKRGQNVTFRCDPISEHNRLYWYRQTLGQGPEFLTYFQNEAQLEKSRLLSDRFSAERPKGSFSTLEIQRTEQGDSAMYLCASTPPGHAGAFFGQGTRLTVV.